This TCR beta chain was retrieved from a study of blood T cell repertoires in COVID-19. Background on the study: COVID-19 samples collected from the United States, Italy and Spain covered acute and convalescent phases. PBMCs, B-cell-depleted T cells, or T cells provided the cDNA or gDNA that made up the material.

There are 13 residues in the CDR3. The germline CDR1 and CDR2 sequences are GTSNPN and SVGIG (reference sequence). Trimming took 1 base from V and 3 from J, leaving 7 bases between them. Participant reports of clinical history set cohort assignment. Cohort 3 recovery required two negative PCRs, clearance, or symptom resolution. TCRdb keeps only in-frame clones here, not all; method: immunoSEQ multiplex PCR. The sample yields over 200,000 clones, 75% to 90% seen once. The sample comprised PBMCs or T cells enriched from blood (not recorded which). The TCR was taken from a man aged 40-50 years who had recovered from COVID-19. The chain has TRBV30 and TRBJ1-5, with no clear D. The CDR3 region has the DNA TGTGCCTGGAGTGGCGGTCCCAATCAGCCCCAGCATTTT. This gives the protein CAWSGGPNQPQHF.